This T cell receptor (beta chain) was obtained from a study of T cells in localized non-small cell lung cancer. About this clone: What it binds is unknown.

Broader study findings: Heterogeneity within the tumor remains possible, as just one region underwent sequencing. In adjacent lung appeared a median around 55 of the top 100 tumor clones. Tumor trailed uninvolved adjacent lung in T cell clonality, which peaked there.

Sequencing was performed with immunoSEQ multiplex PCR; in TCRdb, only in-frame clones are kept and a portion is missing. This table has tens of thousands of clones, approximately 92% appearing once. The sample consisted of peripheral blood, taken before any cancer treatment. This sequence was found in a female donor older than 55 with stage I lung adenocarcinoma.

The CDR3 loop is CASSLGPFIPYF. CDR3 coding DNA: TGTGCCAGCAGCCTGGGCCCCTTTATCCCGTATTTT. This chain links TRBV7-9 with TRBJ2-3; D remains unclear. Germline lookup yields CDR1 SEHNR and CDR2 FQNEAQ (reference sequence). Between the trimmed V and J ends, which lost 5 bases and 14 bases, there was a span of 17 bases. The CDR3 totals 12 residues.